Sequencing of this TCR beta chain was carried out in a study of T cell repertoires in cytomegalovirus infection. Study-wide background: CMV infection plus the matching HLA type was flagged by public TCR beta signatures.

Study-wide results and caveats: The ex vivo response was dominated by HLA-C-restricted CMV-specific TCR beta clonotypes. Summed frequency of shared TCR beta families picked out CMV carriers who also had the relevant HLA.

V was clipped by 4 bases and J by 7 bases; unmatched bases: 14. Per germline, CDR1 SGHAT and CDR2 FQNNGV. The length of the CDR3 is 18 residues. This clonotype was detected once. Its antigen remains unknown. TCRdb itself ran the reads through MiXCR, one entry per CDR3 protein. The sample yields about 60,000 distinct CDR3 sequences, 33% seen once. This chain connects TRBV11-2 to TRBJ2-1; TRBD2 matches at 12 bases. The sample consisted of PBMCs, sequenced either directly or after in vitro stimulation (not recorded which). This clonotype was obtained from a human donor in good health (CMV status not recorded). Some clones in this sample may be carry-over from other donors' samples. CDR3 protein: CASSSEQPTSGSENEQFF. The CDR3 nucleotides read TGTGCCAGCAGCTCCGAACAACCGACTAGCGGGAGTGAGAATGAGCAGTTCTTC. Full variable domain (remainder filled in from reference TRBV11-2 and TRBJ2-1): EAGVAQSPRYKIIEKRQSVAFWCNPISGHATLYWYQQILGQGPKLLIQFQNNGVVDDSQLPKDRFSAERLKGVDSTLKIQPAKLEDSAVYLCASSSEQPTSGSENEQFFGPGTRLTVL.